Listed below are T cell receptor beta chains from one sample, sequenced in a study of blood T cell repertoires in COVID-19. The protocol was immunoSEQ multiplex PCR, while the TCRdb copy is restricted to in-frame clones and leaves out a portion. Here the sample spans roughly 250,000 clones, roughly 90% being singletons. Material for sequencing was PBMCs or T cells enriched from blood (not recorded which). These receptors were obtained from a woman aged 30 to 39 with acute COVID-19. CDR3s include the opening cysteine and the closing phenylalanine or tryptophan. D genes are given only for firm matches. Size tells how often a clone was seen (once, few, many) or the class of an expanded clone, and some rows leave it out.

V	D	size	J	CDR3	DNA
TRBV19	.	.	TRBJ1-4	CASSTPRATNEKLFF	TGTGCCAGTAGTACCCCGAGGGCAACTAATGAAAAACTGTTTTTT
TRBV5-1	.	once	TRBJ1-5	CASSLAGEQPQHF	TGCGCCAGCAGCTTGGCCGGGGAACAGCCCCAGCATTTT
TRBV14	TRBD1	.	TRBJ2-1	CASSHLTGTAKQFF	TGTGCCAGCAGCCACTTAACCGGGACAGCCAAGCAGTTCTTC
TRBV19	.	.	TRBJ2-1	CASSINSRQGNEQFF	TGTGCCAGTAGTATTAATTCGAGGCAGGGGAATGAGCAGTTCTTC
TRBV5-5	TRBD2	.	TRBJ2-3	CASISGAGRTDTQYF	TGTGCCAGCATCTCTGGAGCGGGACGCACAGATACGCAGTATTTT
TRBV5-4	.	.	TRBJ1-5	CASSDGTRSNQPQHF	TGTGCCAGCAGCGACGGAACCAGGAGCAATCAGCCCCAGCATTTT
TRBV4-2	TRBD1	.	TRBJ1-4	CASSHPRDRGTNEKLFF	TGTGCCAGCAGCCACCCCCGGGACAGGGGAACTAATGAAAAACTGTTTTTT
TRBV6-5	TRBD1	.	TRBJ1-2	CASRTGTEKNYGYTF	TGTGCCAGCAGGACTGGGACAGAGAAGAACTATGGCTACACCTTC
TRBV28	.	.	TRBJ1-1	CASRRGLNTEAFF	TGTGCCAGCCGACGAGGGTTGAACACTGAAGCTTTCTTT
TRBV5-1	.	once	TRBJ1-1	CASKDSFGTGEAFF	TGCGCCAGCAAAGACAGTTTTGGAACCGGTGAAGCTTTCTTT
TRBV7-3	TRBD2	few	TRBJ2-2	CASSSERGIFPGELFF	TGTGCCAGCAGCTCTGAGCGGGGGATTTTCCCCGGGGAGCTGTTTTTT
TRBV6-5	.	.	TRBJ1-2	CASSYIQDEGGYTF	TGTGCCAGCAGTTATATACAGGACGAAGGGGGCTACACCTTC
TRBV9	TRBD1	few	TRBJ1-2	CASSEQGGTNYGYTF	TGTGCCAGCAGCGAACAGGGGGGAACGAACTATGGCTACACCTTC
TRBV2	TRBD1	.	TRBJ1-1	CASMMTGGNTEAFF	TGTGCCAGCATGATGACAGGGGGCAACACTGAAGCTTTCTTT
TRBV5-4	TRBD1	.	TRBJ1-5	CASSPGGTGVNNQPQHF	TGTGCCAGCAGCCCGGGAGGGACAGGGGTAAACAATCAGCCCCAGCATTTT
TRBV2	TRBD1	.	TRBJ1-2	CASSEAETGGGYTF	TGTGCCAGCAGTGAAGCGGAGACAGGGGGCGGCTACACCTTC
TRBV27	.	.	TRBJ1-2	CASSLSGGNYGYTF	TGTGCCAGCAGTTTATCAGGGGGTAACTATGGCTACACCTTC
TRBV30	TRBD1	.	TRBJ2-1	CAWSYGTGAGEQFF	TGTGCCTGGAGTTACGGGACAGGGGCTGGTGAGCAGTTCTTC
TRBV15	TRBD1	.	TRBJ2-7	CATSREQGASYEQYF	TGTGCCACCAGCAGAGAACAGGGGGCGTCTTACGAGCAGTACTTC
TRBV10-1	TRBD2	.	TRBJ2-1	CASSILAGGSNEQFF	TGCGCCAGCAGCATTCTAGCGGGGGGCTCCAATGAGCAGTTCTTC
TRBV4-1	.	.	TRBJ1-2	CASSQDPTGVLYGYTF	TGCGCCAGCAGCCAAGACCCGACAGGAGTACTCTATGGCTACACCTTC
TRBV5-4	TRBD1	once	TRBJ2-6	CASSNGQGSWSGANVLTF	TGTGCCAGCAGCAACGGACAGGGCTCTTGGTCTGGGGCCAACGTCCTGACTTTC
TRBV13	TRBD2	few	TRBJ2-1	CASSSLASGSSYNEQFF	TGTGCCAGCAGCTCTTTGGCTAGCGGGAGCTCCTACAATGAGCAGTTCTTC
TRBV2	TRBD1	.	TRBJ2-3	CASRRTGNTDTQYF	TGTGCCAGCAGGAGGACAGGAAACACAGATACGCAGTATTTT
TRBV30	.	.	TRBJ2-3	CAWSGTATDTQYF	TGTGCCTGGAGTGGGACAGCCACAGATACGCAGTATTTT
TRBV7-9	.	.	TRBJ2-3	CASTQIQGADTQYF	TGTGCCAGCACCCAAATACAGGGAGCAGATACGCAGTATTTT
TRBV7-3	TRBD2	.	TRBJ2-3	CASSLMGGGSADTQYF	TGTGCCAGCAGCTTAATGGGCGGCGGGAGTGCAGATACGCAGTATTTT
TRBV7-9	TRBD2	.	TRBJ2-3	CASSPALAGGPDTQYF	TGTGCCAGCAGCCCCGCCCTGGCGGGGGGTCCAGATACGCAGTATTTT
TRBV7-2	.	.	TRBJ1-3	CASSIGQPNSGNTIYF	TGTGCCAGCAGCATCGGACAGCCGAACTCTGGAAACACCATATATTTT
TRBV12-3/TRBV12-4	.	.	TRBJ1-5	CASKLRGNQPQHF	TGTGCCAGCAAGTTGCGAGGGAATCAGCCCCAGCATTTT
TRBV7-3	.	once	TRBJ2-3	CASIPTDRTDTQYF	TGTGCCAGCATCCCTACAGATCGCACAGATACGCAGTATTTT
TRBV27	TRBD1	.	TRBJ1-2	CASSLTGGINYGYTF	TGTGCCAGCAGTCTGACAGGGGGCATAAACTATGGCTACACCTTC
TRBV19	.	.	TRBJ1-3	CASSNMDRMTGNTIYF	TGTGCCAGTAGTAACATGGACAGAATGACTGGAAACACCATATATTTT
TRBV10-3	TRBD2	.	TRBJ2-5	CAIRGLVGETQYF	TGTGCCATCAGGGGACTAGTTGGCGAGACCCAGTACTTC
TRBV7-3	TRBD1	.	TRBJ2-2	CASSLTGTVITGELFF	TGTGCCAGCAGCTTAACCGGGACAGTTATCACCGGGGAGCTGTTTTTT